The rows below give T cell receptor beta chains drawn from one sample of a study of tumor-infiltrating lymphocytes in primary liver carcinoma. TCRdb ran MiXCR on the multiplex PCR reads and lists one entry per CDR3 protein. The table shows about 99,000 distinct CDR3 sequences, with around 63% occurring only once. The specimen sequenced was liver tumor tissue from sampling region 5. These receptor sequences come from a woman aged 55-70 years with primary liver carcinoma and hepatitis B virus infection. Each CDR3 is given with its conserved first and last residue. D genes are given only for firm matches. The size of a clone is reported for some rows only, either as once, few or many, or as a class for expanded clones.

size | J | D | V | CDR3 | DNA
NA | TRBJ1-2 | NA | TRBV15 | CATSDAAYGYTF | TGTGCCACCAGCGATGCAGCCTATGGCTACACCTTC
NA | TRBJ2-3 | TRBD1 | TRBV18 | CASSPSTGGSTDTQYF | TGTGCCAGCTCACCATCGACAGGGGGTAGCACAGATACGCAGTATTTT
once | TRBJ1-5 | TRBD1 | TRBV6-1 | CASRDRGLYSSQPQHF | TGTGCCAGCAGGGACAGGGGCCTCTATAGCAGTCAGCCCCAGCATTTC
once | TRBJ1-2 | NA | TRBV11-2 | CASSLDPIRALRYSYTF | TGTGCCAGCAGCTTAGATCCAATCAGGGCCCTGCGCTATAGCTACACCTTC
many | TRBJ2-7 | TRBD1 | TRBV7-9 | CASSRQGVMDEQYF | TGTGCCAGCAGCCGACAGGGGGTAATGGACGAGCAGTACTTC
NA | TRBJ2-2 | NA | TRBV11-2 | CACSLRGTGELFF | TGTGCCTGTAGCTTAAGGGGGACCGGGGAGCTGTTTTTT
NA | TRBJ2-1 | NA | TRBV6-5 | CDSSYRVRSYNEQFF | TGTGACAGCAGTTACAGAGTGCGCTCCTACAATGAGCAGTTCTTC
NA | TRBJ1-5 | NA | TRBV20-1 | CSAGAGHVRPQHF | TGCAGTGCGGGGGCAGGCCATGTTCGGCCCCAGCATTTT
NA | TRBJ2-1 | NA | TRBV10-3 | CVTATGIGNNEQFF | TGTGTCACCGCGACCGGGATAGGGAATAATGAGCAGTTCTTC
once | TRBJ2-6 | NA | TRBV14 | CASSQIGTGASVLTF | TGTGCCAGCAGCCAGATAGGAACCGGGGCCAGCGTCCTGACCTTC
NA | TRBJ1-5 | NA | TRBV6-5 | CTNSSRGGQPQHF | TGTACCAACAGTTCCCGGGGGGGTCAGCCCCAGCATTTT
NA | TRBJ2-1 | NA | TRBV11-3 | CASSLDVYEDSGYNEQFF | TGTGCCAGCAGCCTAGATGTGTATGAAGACAGTGGATACAACGAGCAGTTCTTC
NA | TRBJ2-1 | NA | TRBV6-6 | CASMEGEQFF | TGTGCCAGCATGGAGGGTGAACAGTTCTTC
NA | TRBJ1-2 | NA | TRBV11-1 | CASSYGRRGYTF | TGTGCCAGCAGCTATGGACGTCGGGGCTACACCTTC
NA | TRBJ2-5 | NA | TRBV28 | CASNKSGNSSQTQYF | TGTGCCAGCAACAAATCCGGGAATAGCAGCCAGACCCAGTACTTC
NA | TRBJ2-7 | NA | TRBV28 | CASSPTTGMGEQYF | TGTGCCAGCAGCCCAACTACAGGGATGGGAGAGCAGTACTTC
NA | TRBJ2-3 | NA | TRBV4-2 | CASSQDMVGEADMQYF | TGTGCCAGCAGCCAAGATATGGTGGGAGAGGCAGATATGCAGTATTTT
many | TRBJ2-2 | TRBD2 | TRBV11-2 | CASSLDSRLAVTGELFF | TGTGCCAGCAGCTTAGATAGTAGGCTAGCGGTCACCGGGGAGCTGTTTTTT
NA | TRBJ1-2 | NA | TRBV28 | CASSLLKKNYGYTF | TGTGCCAGCAGTTTACTCAAGAAGAACTATGGTTACACCTTC
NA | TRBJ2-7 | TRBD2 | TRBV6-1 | CVSSARLANSYEQYF | TGTGTCAGCAGTGCGAGACTAGCGAACTCCTACGAGCAGTACTTC
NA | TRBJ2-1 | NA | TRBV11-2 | CASSWASWFNNEQFF | TGCGCCAGCAGCTGGGCTAGCTGGTTTAATAATGAGCAGTTCTTC
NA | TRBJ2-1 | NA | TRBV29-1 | CTVEQAGSGNEQFF | TGCACCGTTGAACAAGCAGGATCCGGCAATGAGCAGTTCTTC
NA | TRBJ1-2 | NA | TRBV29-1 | CIVEDPWDRLGYTF | TGCATCGTTGAAGATCCCTGGGACCGGCTCGGCTACACCTTC
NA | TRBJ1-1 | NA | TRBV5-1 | CASRVENQKNSEAFF | TGCGCCAGCAGGGTCGAGAACCAAAAGAACTCTGAAGCTTTCTTT
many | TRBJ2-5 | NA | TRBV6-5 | CASSPSMETQYF | TGTGCCAGCAGTCCCTCCATGGAGACCCAGTACTTC
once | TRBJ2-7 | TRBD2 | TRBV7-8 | CASNLFLAGTWYEQYF | TGTGCCAGCAACTTGTTTCTAGCGGGAACGTGGTACGAGCAGTACTTC
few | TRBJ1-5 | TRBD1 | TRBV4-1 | CASSPRTGDSNQSQHF | TGCGCCAGCAGTCCTCGGACAGGGGATAGCAATCAGTCCCAGCATTTT
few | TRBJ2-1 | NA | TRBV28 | CASSTSSASSYNEQFF | TGTGCCAGCAGTACATCTAGCGCGAGCTCCTACAATGAGCAGTTCTTC
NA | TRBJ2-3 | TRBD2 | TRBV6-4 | CASSDRTAGEANTQYF | TGTGCCAGCAGTGACAGAACAGCGGGAGAGGCAAATACGCAGTATTTT
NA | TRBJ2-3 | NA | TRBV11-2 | CASSSPPNGQPIDTQYF | TGTGCCAGCAGTTCCCCCCCTAACGGCCAACCCATAGATACGCAGTATTTT
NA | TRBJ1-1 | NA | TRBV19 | CASTPVTESTEAFF | TGTGCCAGTACCCCGGTGACAGAGAGCACTGAAGCTTTCTTT
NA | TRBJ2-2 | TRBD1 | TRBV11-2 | CASSRLLGGRTGPNTGELSF | TGTGCCAGCAGCCGCTTACTAGGAGGTAGGACAGGCCCGAACACCGGGGAGCTGTCTTTT
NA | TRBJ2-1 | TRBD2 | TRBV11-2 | CASSIERAGGSNEQFF | TGTGCCAGCAGTATAGAGCGGGCGGGAGGAAGCAATGAGCAGTTCTTC
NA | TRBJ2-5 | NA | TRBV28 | CACSSPGTETQYF | TGTGCCTGCAGTTCCCCGGGGACCGAGACCCAGTACTTC
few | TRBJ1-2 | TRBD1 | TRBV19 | CASSSPFGTGNGYTF | TGTGCCAGTAGTTCACCCTTCGGGACAGGGAATGGCTACACCTTC